A selection of T cell receptor beta chains follows, all from one sample in a study of cytomegalovirus exposure and HLA in healthy donors. Profiled with immunoSEQ multiplex PCR; TCRdb holds only in-frame clones, not every one. Of a few hundred thousand clones in the sample, about 80% were seen once. The source material was PBMCs. The origin of the receptors is a girl aged 2-10 years in good health and CMV-seronegative. Both conserved end residues are part of each CDR3. A D gene is named only where the DNA matches it firmly. Where a row states a size, it is once, few, many or the class of an expanded clone; other rows omit it.

V	length	size	J	D	CDR3	DNA
TRBV14	15	-	TRBJ2-7	TRBD2	CASSLTSGGHHEQYF	TGTGCCAGCAGTCTTACTAGCGGGGGGCACCACGAGCAGTACTTC
TRBV7-9	17	-	TRBJ2-1	TRBD1	CASSWVLGDRPTNEQFF	TGTGCCAGCAGCTGGGTATTAGGGGACAGGCCTACCAATGAGCAGTTCTTC
TRBV27	13	-	TRBJ1-2	-	CASRLQGSSGYTF	TGTGCCAGCAGGTTACAGGGTTCTAGTGGCTACACCTTC
TRBV10-2	13	-	TRBJ1-1	-	CASSDSRGSEAFF	TGCGCCAGCAGTGATTCAAGGGGGTCTGAAGCTTTCTTT
TRBV6-6	13	-	TRBJ1-4	-	CASSSPGFEKLFF	TGTGCCAGCAGTTCCCCGGGGTTTGAAAAACTGTTTTTT
TRBV6-5	14	-	TRBJ1-4	-	CASSYSSENEKLFF	TGTGCCAGCAGTTACTCCTCCGAGAATGAAAAACTGTTTTTT
TRBV7-8	15	-	TRBJ2-7	TRBD2	CASSPAASGSYEQYF	TGTGCCAGCAGCCCCGCGGCTAGCGGCTCCTACGAGCAGTACTTC
TRBV6-5	15	-	TRBJ1-1	-	CASSYGGWANTEAFF	TGTGCCAGCAGTTACGGGGGCTGGGCAAACACTGAAGCTTTCTTT
TRBV19	18	-	TRBJ1-5	-	CASSIDLVGGGSNQPQHF	TGTGCCAGTAGTATAGATCTGGTCGGAGGCGGGAGCAATCAGCCCCAGCATTTT
TRBV21-1	16	-	TRBJ1-3	-	CASSKVWTGSGNTIYF	TGTGCCAGCAGCAAAGTCTGGACAGGGTCTGGAAACACCATATATTTT
TRBV7-9	18	-	TRBJ2-3	TRBD2	CASSLRLAGGPVRDTQYF	TGTGCCAGCAGCTTGAGACTAGCGGGAGGCCCCGTACGGGATACGCAGTATTTT
TRBV7-2	15	-	TRBJ2-2	-	CASSLETVFTGELFF	TGTGCCAGCAGCTTAGAGACAGTGTTCACCGGGGAGCTGTTTTTT
TRBV5-1	12	once	TRBJ2-3	-	CASSYNTDTQYF	TGCGCCAGCAGCTACAACACAGATACGCAGTATTTT
TRBV5-1	17	-	TRBJ2-5	TRBD2	CASSAGTSGRVGETQYF	TGCGCCAGCAGCGCGGGGACTAGCGGGCGAGTGGGGGAGACCCAGTACTTC
TRBV4-2	18	-	TRBJ2-7	TRBD1	CASSQEVLSGTGGYEQYF	TGTGCCAGCAGCCAAGAGGTTTTGTCCGGGACAGGGGGCTACGAGCAGTACTTC
TRBV27	13	once	TRBJ1-6	TRBD1	CASSFGTGTALHF	TGTGCCAGCAGTTTTGGGACCGGGACAGCCCTCCACTTT
TRBV28	14	-	TRBJ1-4	-	CASSLTGPNEKLFF	TGTGCCAGCAGTCTGACAGGTCCTAATGAAAAACTGTTTTTT
TRBV6-5	14	-	TRBJ2-7	TRBD2	CASSSAGGTYEQYF	TGTGCCAGCAGTTCCGCGGGAGGGACCTACGAGCAGTACTTC